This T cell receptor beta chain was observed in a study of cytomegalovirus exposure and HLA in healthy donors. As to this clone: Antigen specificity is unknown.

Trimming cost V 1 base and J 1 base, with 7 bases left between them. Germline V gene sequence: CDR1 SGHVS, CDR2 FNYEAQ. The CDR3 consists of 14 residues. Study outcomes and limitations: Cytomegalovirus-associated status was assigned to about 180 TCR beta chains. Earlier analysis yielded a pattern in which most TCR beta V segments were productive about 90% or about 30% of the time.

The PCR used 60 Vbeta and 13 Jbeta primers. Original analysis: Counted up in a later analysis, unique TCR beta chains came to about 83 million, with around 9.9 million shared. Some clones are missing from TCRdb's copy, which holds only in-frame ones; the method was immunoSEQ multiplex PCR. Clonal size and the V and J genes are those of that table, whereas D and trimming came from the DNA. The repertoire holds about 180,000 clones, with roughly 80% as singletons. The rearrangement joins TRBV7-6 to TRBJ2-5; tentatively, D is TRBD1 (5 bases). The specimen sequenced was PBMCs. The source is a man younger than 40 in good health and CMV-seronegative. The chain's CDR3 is CASSLVTGQETQYF. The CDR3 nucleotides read TGTGCCAGCAGCTTAGTCACAGGCCAAGAGACCCAGTACTTC.